Each of the 31 T cell receptor beta chains below was sequenced from the same sample in a study of radiotherapy plus CTLA-4 blockade in lung cancer. TCRdb's copy holds only in-frame clones and misses some; the assay was immunoSEQ multiplex PCR. The sample lists 43,000 or so clones, 73% occurring once. Sample: peripheral blood, taken from a patient treated with radiotherapy plus ipilimumab. The source of these receptors is a human donor with non-small cell lung cancer who had a complete response to radiotherapy plus ipilimumab.

V is TRBV5-1 and J is TRBJ2-3, with a weak D call TRBD2 (6 bases). Germline CDR1 reads SGHRS; CDR2 reads YFSETQ. This CDR3 region has 15 residues. V was trimmed by 0 bases and J by 2 bases, leaving 10 bases between them. CDR3 DNA: TGCGCCAGCAGCTTGGAGGAGCGGGTCACAGATACGCAGTATTTT. Protein sequence: CASSLEERVTDTQYF.

The rearrangement uses TRBV4-3 and TRBJ1-6, with a tentative D call TRBD1 (5 bases). CDR1 is LGHNA and CDR2 is YSLEER in the germline V gene. Trimming took off 1 base at V and 6 bases at J, with 7 bases between the two ends. The CDR3 loop spans 14 amino acids. CDR3 residues: CASSQVQGNSPLHF. The DNA for the CDR3 is TGCGCCAGCAGCCAAGTCCAGGGTAATTCACCCCTCCACTTT.

This clone was seen a few times. The rearrangement joins TRBV28 to TRBJ1-1, with TRBD1 as a possible D gene (6 bases). CDR1 and CDR2 (germline): MDHEN, SYDVKM. This CDR3 is 14 amino acids long. V lost 9 bases, J lost 3 bases, and 17 bases lay in between. CDR3 region: CASVDTGKDTEAFF. The CDR3 region has the DNA TGTGCCAGTGTCGACACAGGGAAGGACACTGAAGCTTTCTTT.

The gene calls are TRBV10-2 and TRBJ1-1; D uncertain. Trimming removed 7 bases at V and 0 bases at J, with 12 bases between. The V gene's germline CDR1 is WSHSY and CDR2 SAAADI. The CDR3 spans 14 residues. For the CDR3, the DNA is TGCGCCAGCAATCCGGGGAATTTGAACACTGAAGCTTTCTTT. As protein: CASNPGNLNTEAFF.

The V and J genes are TRBV18 and TRBJ1-5; D gene uncertain. The CDR3 is made up of 13 amino acids. V shed 4 bases and J shed 7 bases, with 11 bases lying between them. Germline-derived CDR1 and CDR2 are KGHSH and LQKENI. As DNA, the CDR3 is TGTGCCAGCTCACGCGGCTTCGGGCAGCCCCAGCATTTT. Translation gives CASSRGFGQPQHF.

The chain has TRBV6-1 and TRBJ1-2; TRBD1 aligns across 9 bases. The CDR3 covers 13 residues. V gave up 6 bases and J gave up 6 bases; unmatched junction bases: 5. The V gene's germline CDR1 is MNHNS and CDR2 SASEGT. This CDR3 reads CASSQTGGDGYTF. The CDR3, as DNA: TGTGCCAGCAGCCAGACAGGGGGGGATGGCTACACCTTC.

This sequence joins TRBV6-6 and TRBJ2-7; D uncertain. The CDR3 extends over 13 amino acids. V lost 8 bases and J lost 3, with 14 bases in between. Germline V gene sequence: CDR1 MNHNY, CDR2 SVGAGI (reference sequence). The DNA of the CDR3 is TGTGCCAGCTGTAGAACAGACCGCTACGAGCAGTACTTC. The encoded protein is CASCRTDRYEQYF.

This chain uses TRBV7-8 with TRBJ2-3; tentatively, D is TRBD2 (5 bases). This CDR3 has 13 amino acids. V gave up 7 bases and J gave up 5 bases, with 13 bases separating them. Per germline, CDR1 SGHVS and CDR2 FQNEAQ. CDR3 bases: TGTGCCAGCAACCGAGGGTGGGGAGATACGCAGTATTTT. Amino acids: CASNRGWGDTQYF.

This sequence joins TRBV18 and TRBJ1-1; the D is unclear. The ends were cut back, 2 bases at V and 6 bases at J, with 7 bases in the middle. Germline CDR1 KGHSH, CDR2 LQKENI. The CDR3 is made up of 12 amino acids. CDR3 coding DNA: TGTGCCAGCTCACCAGCGGGTTCTGAAGCTTTCTTT. Protein sequence: CASSPAGSEAFF.

This clone occurred once. The rearrangement uses TRBV11-2 and TRBJ2-7, with 10 bases fitting TRBD2. V shed 5 bases and J 0 bases; nucleotides not matched to a gene: 13. The germline CDR1 and CDR2 sequences are SGHAT and FQNNGV. This CDR3 region has 18 residues. The CDR3 DNA reads as TGTGCCAGCAGCGACTCTAGCGGGAGATGGAGGAGCTCCTACGAGCAGTACTTC. This encodes CASSDSSGRWRSSYEQYF.

V usage is TRBV9 and J usage is TRBJ2-1, with a possible D match to TRBD2 (5 bases). The CDR3 length is 12 residues. The V end was cut by 4 bases, the J end by 8 bases, with 10 bases between. CDR1 is SGDLS, CDR2 YYNGEE, per germline. The CDR3 region is CASSSTRHEQFF. The CDR3 DNA sequence: TGTGCCAGCAGCTCAACTAGGCATGAGCAGTTCTTC.

This rearrangement joins TRBV30 to TRBJ1-3; 9 nucleotides agree with TRBD1. This CDR3 spans 13 amino acids. The V segment lost 7 bases and the J segment 2 bases; nucleotides outside the gene matches: 3. Germline assignment: CDR1 GTSNPN and CDR2 SVGIG (reference sequence). The CDR3 sequence is CALQGAPGNTIYF. In nucleotides, the CDR3 is TGTGCCTTACAGGGGGCGCCTGGAAACACCATATATTTT.

V usage is TRBV4-2 and J usage is TRBJ2-7; TRBD2 agrees at 10 bases. The CDR3 totals 18 residues. The germline V gene encodes CDR1 LGHNA and CDR2 YNFKEQ. J lost 3 bases, V lost 0 bases, and 11 bases had no gene match. This CDR3 reads CASSQDLLAGVGNYEQYF. The CDR3 coding sequence is TGTGCCAGCAGCCAAGATCTCCTAGCGGGAGTAGGAAACTACGAGCAGTACTTC.

V and J are TRBV7-2 and TRBJ2-5; no definite D call. The germline V gene encodes CDR1 SGHTA and CDR2 FQGNSA. The CDR3 contains 11 residues. The V gene lost 5 bases and the J gene lost 7 bases, with 8 bases spanning the gap. The CDR3: CASSARGTQYF. In DNA form, the CDR3 reads TGTGCCAGCAGCGCTCGCGGGACCCAGTACTTC.

The chain joins TRBV19 to TRBJ1-1; 7 bases fit TRBD1. Germline V gene lookup returns CDR1 LNHDA and CDR2 SQIVND (reference sequence). The CDR3 spans 13 residues. V lost 3 bases to trimming and J lost 3 bases; unmatched junction nucleotides: 1. CDR3 coding DNA: TGTGCCAGTAGTATCGACAGGGACACTGAAGCTTTCTTT. As protein: CASSIDRDTEAFF. Together with reference TRBV19 and TRBJ1-1, the CDR3 gives the full variable domain: DGGITQSPKYLFRKEGQNVTLSCEQNLNHDAMYWYRQDPGQGLRLIYYSQIVNDFQKGDIAEGYSVSREKKESFPLTVTSAQKNPTAFYLCASSIDRDTEAFFGQGTRLTVV.

This chain connects TRBV30 to TRBJ2-6, with D perhaps TRBD1 (5 bases). Germline CDR1 and CDR2: GTSNPN and SVGIG (reference sequence). V lost 7 bases to trimming and J lost 1 base, with 11 bases between them. The CDR3 has 14 amino acids. CDR3 loop: CAFSGISGANVLTF. As DNA, the CDR3 is TGTGCCTTTTCAGGGATATCTGGGGCCAACGTCCTGACTTTC.

The chain joins TRBV19 to TRBJ2-5; 8 nucleotides agree with TRBD2. This CDR3 has 13 residues. V was pared by 7 bases and J by 2 bases, with 3 bases of the junction left unmatched. Germline values: CDR1 LNHDA, CDR2 SQIVND (reference sequence). CDR3 sequence (DNA): TGTGCCAGTAAGGCGGGAGGTCAAGAGACCCAGTACTTC. Amino acids: CASKAGGQETQYF.

The CDR3 bases are TGTGCCAGCAGCCTACAGGGGGCTGGGGCTGAAGCTTTCTTT. Translation gives CASSLQGAGAEAFF. V is TRBV2 and J is TRBJ1-1; 9 bases fit TRBD1. This CDR3 is 14 amino acids long. CDR1 is SNHLY, CDR2 FYNNEI, per germline. Trimming at V came to 6 bases and at J to 6 bases, leaving 8 bases not matched to a gene. Full variable domain (outside the CDR3, taken from reference TRBV2 and TRBJ1-1): EPEVTQTPSHQVTQMGQEVILRCVPISNHLYFYWYRQILGQKVEFLVSFYNNEISEKSEIFDDQFSVERPDGSNFTLKIRSTKLEDSAMYFCASSLQGAGAEAFFGQGTRLTVV.

This clone has only a few counts. This chain joins TRBV4-3 and TRBJ1-1; perhaps TRBD1 as D (6 bases). The CDR3 is 15 amino acids. CDR1 and CDR2 from the germline V gene are LGHNA and YSLEER. V gave up 2 bases and J gave up 0 bases, with 10 bases separating them. This chain's CDR3 is CASSQRTDMNTEAFF. As DNA, the CDR3 is TGCGCCAGCAGCCAACGGACAGATATGAACACTGAAGCTTTCTTT.

The chain is built from TRBV19 and TRBJ2-5, with D perhaps TRBD2 (6 bases). The V gene's germline CDR1 is LNHDA and CDR2 SQIVND (reference sequence). There are 15 residues in the CDR3. Trimming shortened V by 4 bases and J by 2 bases, and 14 bases separated the two germline ends. CDR3 sequence reads: CASSRRGTEQETQYF. In nucleotides, the CDR3 is TGTGCCAGTAGTAGGCGCGGGACCGAGCAAGAGACCCAGTACTTC.

The sample holds a few counts of this clone. The chain is built from TRBV27 and TRBJ2-1, with a weak D call TRBD2 (5 bases). The CDR3 covers 15 residues. Germline CDR1 and CDR2: MNHEY and SMNVEV (reference sequence). Trimming cost V 6 bases and J 0 bases, with 12 bases left between them. The CDR3 DNA follows: TGTGCCAGCAGCCCTCGGGATAGCTCCTACAATGAGCAGTTCTTC. Translation: CASSPRDSSYNEQFF.

The chain couples TRBV6-5 to TRBJ1-2; D may be TRBD1 (6 bases). V lost 6 bases to trimming and J lost 0 bases, with 14 bases between them. This CDR3 has 15 amino acids. Germline CDR1 MNHEY, CDR2 SVGAGI. CDR3 nucleotide sequence: TGTGCCAGCAGCTACCTCCGGACAGCTAACTATGGCTACACCTTC. Translated: CASSYLRTANYGYTF.

The V gene is TRBV11-3, the J gene TRBJ2-7, with TRBD2 identical over 7 bases. Looked up from germline, CDR1 is SGHNT and CDR2 is YENEEA. V was clipped by 3 bases and J by 7 bases; unmatched bases: 6. The CDR3 spans 13 residues. CDR3 in amino acids: CASSFGGTAEQYF. DNA for the CDR3: TGTGCCAGCAGCTTCGGGGGGACCGCTGAGCAGTACTTC.

The chain couples TRBV14 to TRBJ2-7, with 8 bases that match TRBD1. Losses at the gene ends were 9 bases for V and 5 bases for J; bases not matched to a gene: 9. CDR1 and CDR2 from the germline V gene are SGHDN and FVKESK. The CDR3 covers 13 residues. The CDR3 reads CASRGTGGHEQYF. CDR3 in DNA: TGTGCCAGTCGAGGGACAGGAGGCCACGAGCAGTACTTC. Variable domain in full (rest from reference TRBV14 and TRBJ2-7): EAGVTQFPSHSVIEKGQTVTLRCDPISGHDNLYWYRRVMGKEIKFLLHFVKESKQDESGMPNNRFLAERTGGTYSTLKVQPAELEDSGVYFCASRGTGGHEQYFGPGTRLTVT.

The chain uses TRBV28 and TRBJ2-7; tentatively, D is TRBD2 (5 bases). With 6 bases removed from V and 7 bases from J, the gap between germline ends came to 16 bases. Germline V CDR1 and CDR2: MDHEN, SYDVKM. The CDR3 consists of 13 residues. The CDR3 loop reads CASSRTAFREQYF. CDR3 DNA sequence: TGTGCCAGCAGCAGGACTGCTTTTAGGGAGCAGTACTTC.

This clone was detected only a few times. V is TRBV6-1 and J is TRBJ2-3; the D is unclear. The germline gives CDR1 MNHNS, CDR2 SASEGT. This CDR3 region has 11 residues. Trimming pared 6 bases from V and 4 bases from J, leaving 5 bases between. In DNA form, the CDR3 reads TGTGCCAGCAGACTCGCAGATACGCAGTATTTT. Protein: CASRLADTQYF.

The CDR3 is CAWDGGTRTDTQYF. The CDR3 coding sequence is TGTGCCTGGGATGGCGGGACTCGCACAGATACGCAGTATTTT. This chain joins TRBV30 and TRBJ2-3; possible D gene TRBD2, 6 bases. V lost 5 bases to trimming and J lost 1 base, with 13 bases between them. Germline V CDR1 and CDR2: GTSNPN, SVGIG (reference sequence). The CDR3 extends over 14 amino acids.

This sequence joins TRBV7-9 and TRBJ1-5; no clear D. This CDR3 comprises 16 residues. Trimming pared 1 base from V and 1 base from J, leaving 11 bases between. Germline V gene sequence: CDR1 SEHNR, CDR2 FQNEAQ (reference sequence). This chain's CDR3 is CASSLVEGGSNQPQHF. The CDR3 coding sequence is TGTGCCAGCAGCTTAGTAGAGGGCGGCAGCAATCAGCCCCAGCATTTT.

The chain carries TRBV18 and TRBJ1-1; maybe TRBD1 (5 bases). Germline assignment: CDR1 KGHSH and CDR2 LQKENI. Trimming pared 3 bases from V and 2 bases from J, leaving 16 bases between. This CDR3 has 16 residues. This chain's CDR3 is CASSPRGRESNTEAFF. The CDR3 DNA reads TGTGCCAGCTCACCGCGAGGCAGGGAATCAAACACTGAAGCTTTCTTT. Filled out from reference TRBV18 and TRBJ1-1, the complete variable domain reads NAGVMQNPRHLVRRRGQEARLRCSPMKGHSHVYWYRQLPEEGLKFMVYLQKENIIDESGMPKERFSAEFPKEGPSILRIQQVVRGDSAAYFCASSPRGRESNTEAFFGQGTRLTVV.

In this sample, this clone turned up once. This chain links TRBV18 with TRBJ2-7, with D possibly TRBD2 on 6 matching bases. The CDR3 spans 14 residues. V was pared by 4 bases and J by 4 bases, with 14 bases between. CDR1 KGHSH and CDR2 LQKENI come from the germline V gene. The CDR3 DNA is TGTGCCAGCTCACGTGATGGGGGGTGGTACGAGCAGTACTTC. It specifies CASSRDGGWYEQYF.

This clone was recorded a few times. The rearrangement joins TRBV30 to TRBJ1-6; D might be TRBD1 (6 bases). Trimming stripped 8 bases from V and 1 base from J, with 15 bases between. Germline V gene sequence: CDR1 GTSNPN, CDR2 SVGIG (reference sequence). The CDR3 covers 15 residues. In DNA, the CDR3 is TGTGCCGGGACTGAACAGGGATCCTATAATTCACCCCTCCACTTT. It translates to CAGTEQGSYNSPLHF. Drawing the rest from reference TRBV30 and TRBJ1-6, the complete variable domain is SQTIHQWPATLVQPVGSPLSLECTVEGTSNPNLYWYRQAAGRGLQLLFYSVGIGQISSEVPQNLSASRPQDRQFILSSKKLLLSDSGFYLCAGTEQGSYNSPLHFGNGTRLTVT.